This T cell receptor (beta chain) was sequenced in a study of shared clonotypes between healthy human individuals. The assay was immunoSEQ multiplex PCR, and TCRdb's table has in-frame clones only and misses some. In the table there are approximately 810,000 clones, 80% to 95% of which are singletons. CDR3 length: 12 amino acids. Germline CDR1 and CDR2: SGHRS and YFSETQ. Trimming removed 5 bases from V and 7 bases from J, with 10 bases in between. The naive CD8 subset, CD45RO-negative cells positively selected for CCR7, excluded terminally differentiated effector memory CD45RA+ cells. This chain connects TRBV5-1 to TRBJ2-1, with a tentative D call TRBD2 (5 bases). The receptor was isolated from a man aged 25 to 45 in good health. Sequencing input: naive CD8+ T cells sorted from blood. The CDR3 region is CASRGSRNEQFF. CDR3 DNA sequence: TGCGCCAGCAGAGGGAGTAGAAATGAGCAGTTCTTC.